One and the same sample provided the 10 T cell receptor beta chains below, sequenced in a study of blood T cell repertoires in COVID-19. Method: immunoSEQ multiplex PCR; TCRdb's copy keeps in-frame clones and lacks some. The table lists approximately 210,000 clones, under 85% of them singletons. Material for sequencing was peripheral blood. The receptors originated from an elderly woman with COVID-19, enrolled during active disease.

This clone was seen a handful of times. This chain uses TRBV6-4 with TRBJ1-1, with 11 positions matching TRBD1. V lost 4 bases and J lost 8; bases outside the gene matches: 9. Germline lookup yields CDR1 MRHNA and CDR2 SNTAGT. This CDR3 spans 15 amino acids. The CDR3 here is CASSAGQGVRGEAFF. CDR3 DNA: TGTGCCAGCAGTGCGGGACAGGGGGTAAGGGGGGAAGCTTTCTTT.

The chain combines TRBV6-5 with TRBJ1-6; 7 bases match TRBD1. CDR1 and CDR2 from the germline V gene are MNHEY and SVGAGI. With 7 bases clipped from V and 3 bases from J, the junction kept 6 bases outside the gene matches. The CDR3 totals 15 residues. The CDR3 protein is CASNTGQYYNSPLHF. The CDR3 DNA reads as TGTGCCAGCAACACGGGACAGTACTATAATTCACCCCTCCACTTT.

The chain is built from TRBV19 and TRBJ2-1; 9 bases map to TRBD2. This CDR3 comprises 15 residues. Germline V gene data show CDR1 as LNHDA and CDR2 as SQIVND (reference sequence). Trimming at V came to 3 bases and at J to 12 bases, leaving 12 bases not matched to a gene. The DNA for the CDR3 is TGTGCCAGTAGTATCCAGACTAGCGGACCAGCGGGGCAGTTCTTC. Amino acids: CASSIQTSGPAGQFF. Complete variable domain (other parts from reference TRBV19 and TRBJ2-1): DGGITQSPKYLFRKEGQNVTLSCEQNLNHDAMYWYRQDPGQGLRLIYYSQIVNDFQKGDIAEGYSVSREKKESFPLTVTSAQKNPTAFYLCASSIQTSGPAGQFFGPGTRLTVL.

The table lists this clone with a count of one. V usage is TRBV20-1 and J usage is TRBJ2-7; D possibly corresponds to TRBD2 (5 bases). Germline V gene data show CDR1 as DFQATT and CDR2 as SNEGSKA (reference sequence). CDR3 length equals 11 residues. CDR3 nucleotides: TGCACCGCCCGTGTCCGGGGCGAGCAGTACTTC. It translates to CTARVRGEQYF.

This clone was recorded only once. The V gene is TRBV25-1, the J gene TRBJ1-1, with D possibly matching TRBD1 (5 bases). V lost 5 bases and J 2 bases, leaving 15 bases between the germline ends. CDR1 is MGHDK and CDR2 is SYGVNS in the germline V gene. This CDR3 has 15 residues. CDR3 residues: CASSMRGIVNTEAFF. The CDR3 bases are TGTGCCAGCAGTATGCGGGGCATAGTTAACACTGAAGCTTTCTTT. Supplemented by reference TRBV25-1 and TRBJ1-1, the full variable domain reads EADIYQTPRYLVIGTGKKITLECSQTMGHDKMYWYQQDPGMELHLIHYSYGVNSTEKGDLSSESTVSRIRTEHFPLTLESARPSHTSQYLCASSMRGIVNTEAFFGQGTRLTVV.

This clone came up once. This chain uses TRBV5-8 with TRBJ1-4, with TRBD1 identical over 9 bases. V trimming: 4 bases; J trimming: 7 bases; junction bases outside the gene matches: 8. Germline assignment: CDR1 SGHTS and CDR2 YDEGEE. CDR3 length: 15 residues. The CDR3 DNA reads TGTGCCAGCAGCCGCCGGGACAGGGCCGGTGAAAAACTGTTTTTT. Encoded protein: CASSRRDRAGEKLFF.

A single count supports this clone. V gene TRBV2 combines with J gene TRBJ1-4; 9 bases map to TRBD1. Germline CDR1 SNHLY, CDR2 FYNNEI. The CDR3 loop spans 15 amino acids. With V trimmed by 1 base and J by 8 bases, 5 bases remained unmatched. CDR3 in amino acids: CASSEGGTGREKLFF. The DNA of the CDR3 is TGTGCCAGCAGTGAAGGTGGGACAGGGAGAGAAAAACTGTTTTTT.

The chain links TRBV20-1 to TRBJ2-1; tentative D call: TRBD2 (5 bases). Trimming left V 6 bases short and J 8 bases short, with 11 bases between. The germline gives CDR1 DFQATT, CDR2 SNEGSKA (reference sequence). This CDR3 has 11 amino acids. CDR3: CSAARGHEQFF. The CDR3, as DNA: TGCAGTGCCGCCCGAGGGCATGAGCAGTTCTTC.

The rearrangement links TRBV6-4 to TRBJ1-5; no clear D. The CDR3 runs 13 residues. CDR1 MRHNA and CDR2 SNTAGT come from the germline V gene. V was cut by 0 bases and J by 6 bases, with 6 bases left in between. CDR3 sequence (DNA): TGTGCCAGCAGTGACTCAGGAGGTCAGCCCCAGCATTTT. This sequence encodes CASSDSGGQPQHF.

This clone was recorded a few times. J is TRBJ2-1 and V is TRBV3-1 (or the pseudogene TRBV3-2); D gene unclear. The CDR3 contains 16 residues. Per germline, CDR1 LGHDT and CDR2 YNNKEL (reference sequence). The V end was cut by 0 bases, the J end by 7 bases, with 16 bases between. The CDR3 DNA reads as TGTGCCAGCAGCCAAGATTCCGGGTGGCAGCCGAATGAGCAGTTCTTC. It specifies CASSQDSGWQPNEQFF.